Described below is a single TCR beta chain sequence and its context. What antigen it recognizes has not been identified. No clone much larger than this one lies a single base away; base qualities are absent. The junction shows trimming of 9 bases on V and 2 bases on J, plus 15 bases between the germline ends. For CDR1 and CDR2, the germline V gene lists LGHNT and FRNRAP. Measured from the cysteine to the phenylalanine, the CDR3 is 14 residues long. The DNA shown is the 42-base CDR3, in frame from base 1. Genomic DNA extracted from blood, in amounts of about 240-550 ng, served as the starting material for amplifying TRB repertoires. The entry originates in a study of T and B cells in COVID-19 patients (dated by TCRdb to between 2020 and 2021). Context from the whole study: In this study, adaptive immunity was profiled in COVID-19 patients who either had active infection or had recovered, using TRB and IGH repertoire sequencing of peripheral blood. The recovered cohort included over 15 patients who contributed 20 or so samples, and most of those patients had mild to moderate COVID-19 that was managed on an outpatient basis. As many as 9 follow-up blood samples were collected from each patient, and in some individuals these samples spanned different disease stages. In the active-infection cohort, about 90% of the roughly 20 patients had comorbidities linked to unfavorable COVID-19 outcome. Critical illness requiring mechanical ventilation or ECMO was present in about 65% of the 20 patients in the active-infection cohort. A couple of patients were in both the active and recovered cohorts because samples existed from active disease and from after recovery. Patients in the recovered cohort had a median age of around 30 years, compared with around 63 years for patients in the active-infection cohort. An age-matched reference group of some 36 healthy donors negative for COVID-19 antibodies was used as the comparison for repertoire analyses. The TCR and BCR sequence repository comprised fewer than 40 patients and 60 to 75 time points, with over 8 million TCR sequences analysed.

Sequencing instrument: Illumina MiSeq. Multiplex PCR with BIOMED2 TRB-A/B primer pools was used to amplify the TRB rearrangements. Illumina-compatible adapters and 7-nucleotide sample barcodes were added to the amplicons in two consecutive PCRs. Phusion HS II polymerase was used for all library PCRs. The amplicons were purified from gel with the NucleoSpin Gel and PCR Clean-up kit, measured on Qubit, and combined at roughly 4.4 nM. The quality of the amplicon pool was checked on an Agilent 2100 Bioanalyzer prior to Illumina next-generation sequencing. Per the original workflow: Annotation of TRB rearrangements was done in MiXCR 3.0.8 with the default MiXCR reference library. Non-productive reads and sequences with fewer than 2 reads were removed, and every unique CDR3 nucleotide sequence was treated as one clone. Clonality, diversity, richness and V-J gene usage were computed in R 3.5.1. GLIPH2 was used for TCR clustering by CDR3 similarity, and generation probabilities were calculated by OLGA. Only GLIPH2 clusters with at least four unique TCR clonotypes present in at least three individuals were retained. TCRdb trimmed public reads at Q25 via fastp, called clones via MiXCR and kept in-frame beta chains. Records with the same CDR3 protein are collapsed into one entry carrying the most frequent genes and DNA. TCRdb's processing, not the study's, gives the V and J calls here. The sample table records approximately 15,000 distinct CDR3 sequences; about 29% of these occur just once. The ten largest clones add up to roughly 1.1% of the sample.

General study outcomes and caveats: The recovered cohort had 2,400 or so exclusive TCR clusters, including under 40 low-pGen clusters. It was stated that prospective validation of the reported TCR clusters was required before the clusters could be put to clinical use. The size of the cohort was considered insufficient for assessing HLA contributions to COVID-19 susceptibility or severity. Few blood samples were available from mildly ill patients while symptoms were present, and early samples from severe cases were likewise scarce. Specific T cell subsets (CD4+/Treg/CD8+) and sorted SARS-CoV-2-responsive or tetramer+ T cells had not yet been sequenced, with those experiments still ongoing. In patients with COVID-19, the usage of TRBV/TRBJ genes was reported to be strongly skewed. During active COVID-19 the TRB repertoires were highly clonal, but at recovery diversity and richness rose above the levels seen in healthy donors.

The TCR was taken from a human donor who had recovered from COVID-19. Sequencing was carried out using blood. Recombination joined TRBV12-5 with TRBJ2-3; the D gene is perhaps TRBD1 or TRBD2, each of them matching over 5 bases. The encoded CDR3 is CASAWGPSTDTQYF. Read as DNA, the sequence is TGTGCTAGCGCTTGGGGACCCTCCACAGATACGCAGTATTTT.